This entry describes one TCR beta chain. No antigen is known for it. RNA was isolated and reverse transcribed to cDNA, the sequencing template. Assay used: immunoSEQ multiplex PCR; TCRdb lists only in-frame clones, some missing. The sample carries under 250,000 clones, less than 75% recorded once. The data originate from a study of CD8+ T cells in alopecia areata. Study conclusions and caveats: Scalp and blood samples kept many expanded lesional clones throughout tofacitinib. Both scalp clonality and the expanded CD8+ clones among the top 100 showed a significant decrease with tofacitinib.

Treatment indicated: oral pan-JAK inhibitor, 5-10 mg twice daily. Sequenced here: CD4+ T cells sorted from blood, sampled at week 4, from a patient treated with tofacitinib. This clonotype was sampled from a human donor with alopecia areata.

CDR3 bases: TGTGCCAGCAGCCGCCGGGACACATATTCACCCCTCCACTTT. Protein: CASSRRDTYSPLHF. The chain employs TRBV7-2 and TRBJ1-6, with D maybe TRBD1 (6 bases). V lost 5 bases and J lost 8, with 13 bases in between. Looked up from germline, CDR1 is SGHTA and CDR2 is FQGNSA. This CDR3 spans 14 amino acids.